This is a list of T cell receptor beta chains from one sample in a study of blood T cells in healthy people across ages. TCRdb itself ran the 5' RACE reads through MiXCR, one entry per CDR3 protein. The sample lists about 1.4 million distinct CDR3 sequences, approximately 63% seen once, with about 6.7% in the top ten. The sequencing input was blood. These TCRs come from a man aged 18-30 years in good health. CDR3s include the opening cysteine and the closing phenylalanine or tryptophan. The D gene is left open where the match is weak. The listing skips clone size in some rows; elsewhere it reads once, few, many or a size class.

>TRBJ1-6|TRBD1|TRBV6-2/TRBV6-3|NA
TGTGCCAGCATCGGGACAGAGAGCTCCTATAATTCACCCCTCCACTTT
CASIGTESSYNSPLHF
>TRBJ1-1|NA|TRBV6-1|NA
TGTGCCAGCAGGGTAGTGGGCCTGAACACTGAAGCTTTCTTT
CASRVVGLNTEAFF
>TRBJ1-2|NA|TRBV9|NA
TGTGCCAGCAGCGTAAGCCGCACAGCCCACTATGGCTACACCTTC
CASSVSRTAHYGYTF
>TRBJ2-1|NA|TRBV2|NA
TGTGCCAGCAGTCTCCGCGGAGGGGTTTGGAATGAGCAGTTCTTC
CASSLRGGVWNEQFF
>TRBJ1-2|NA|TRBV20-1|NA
TGCAGTGCTGGACTTAACAGGGAATCGGGCTATGGCTACACCTTC
CSAGLNRESGYGYTF
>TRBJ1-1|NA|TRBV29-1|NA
TGCAGCGTTGGAAAGTTGGACCCGAACACTGAAGCTTTCTTT
CSVGKLDPNTEAFF
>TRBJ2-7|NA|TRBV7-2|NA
TGTGCCAGCAGTTTAGAGAGGGGGGCCTACGAGCAGTACTTC
CASSLERGAYEQYF
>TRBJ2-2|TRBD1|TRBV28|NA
TGTGCCAGCATCAACAGCAGGGGGACAGGGGAACGGGAGCTGTTTTTT
CASINSRGTGERELFF
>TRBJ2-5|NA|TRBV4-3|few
TGCGCCAGCAGCCAAGATACAGGGATGGTATCGGAGACCCAGTACTTC
CASSQDTGMVSETQYF
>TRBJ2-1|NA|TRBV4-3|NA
TGCGCCAGCAGCCACCTCCAAGGACGGCAGTTCTTC
CASSHLQGRQFF
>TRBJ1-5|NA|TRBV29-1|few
TGCAGCGCCGGGACACAGAATCAGCCCCAGCATTTT
CSAGTQNQPQHF
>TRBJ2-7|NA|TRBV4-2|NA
TGTGCCAGCAGCCAAGTGGTCTCCAACTACGAGCAGTACTTC
CASSQVVSNYEQYF
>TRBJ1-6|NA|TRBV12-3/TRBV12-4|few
TGTGCCAGCAGTTTATCCGGCACCAATTCACCCCTCCACTTT
CASSLSGTNSPLHF
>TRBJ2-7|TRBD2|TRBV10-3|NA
TGTGCCATCTCGGAGAGGGACTACAATGAGCAGTACTTC
CAISERDYNEQYF
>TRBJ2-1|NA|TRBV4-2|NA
TGTGCCAGCACCGGGCTTCACGCCGCCTACAATGAGCAGTTCTTC
CASTGLHAAYNEQFF
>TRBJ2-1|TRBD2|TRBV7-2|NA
TGTGCCAGCAGCTTAAATAGCGGGGGGGTTAGTGAGCAGTTCTTC
CASSLNSGGVSEQFF
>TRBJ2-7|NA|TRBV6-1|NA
TGTGCCAGCAACCCCGACGCGCGCGAGCAGTACTTC
CASNPDAREQYF
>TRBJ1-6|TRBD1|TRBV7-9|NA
TGTGCCAGCACACCCAAGGGACAGGAGGATTCACCCCTCCACTTT
CASTPKGQEDSPLHF
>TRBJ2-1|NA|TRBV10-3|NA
TGTGCCACCAAGTGGGGTCCAGACGGTGAGCAGTTCTTC
CATKWGPDGEQFF
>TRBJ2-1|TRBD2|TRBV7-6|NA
TGTGCCAGCAGCCCCGGACTAGCGGGGGGGCCTTTCTACAATGAGCAGTTCTTT
CASSPGLAGGPFYNEQFF
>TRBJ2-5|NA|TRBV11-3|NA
TGTGCCAGCAGCGAACCCGGTGGGGGAAGCCAAGAGACCCAGTACTTC
CASSEPGGGSQETQYF
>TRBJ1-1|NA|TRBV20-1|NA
TGCAGTGCTAGAGGGGGAAGCTACACTGAAGCTTTCTTT
CSARGGSYTEAFF
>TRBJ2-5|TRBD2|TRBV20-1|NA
TGCAGTGCTAGAGATGCGACTAGCGGGAGGAGAGAGACCCAGTACTTC
CSARDATSGRRETQYF
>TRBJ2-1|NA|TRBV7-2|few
TGTGCCAGCAGCTCCCGGGACTTGGACTTCAATGAGCAGTTCTTC
CASSSRDLDFNEQFF
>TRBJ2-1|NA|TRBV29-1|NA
TGCAGCGTTTTGAGCGCTAGCTCCTACAATGAGCAGTTCTTC
CSVLSASSYNEQFF
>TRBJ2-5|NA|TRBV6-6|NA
TGTGCCAGCAGTTACTCGTGGGAGAAGGAAGAGACCCAGTACTTC
CASSYSWEKEETQYF
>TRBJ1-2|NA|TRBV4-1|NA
TGCGCCAGCAGCCACCCACCTACAGGGAACTATGGCTACACCTTC
CASSHPPTGNYGYTF
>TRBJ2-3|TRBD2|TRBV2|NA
TGTGCCAGCAGGCAATCTCAGGGAGGGGGCACAGATACGCAGTATTTT
CASRQSQGGGTDTQYF
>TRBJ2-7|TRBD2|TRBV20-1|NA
TGCAGTGCTAGTGGGACTAGTTGGTACGAGCAGTACTTC
CSASGTSWYEQYF
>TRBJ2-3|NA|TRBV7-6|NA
TGTGCCAGCAGCCCAGGCGGCCCCACAGATACGCAGTATTTT
CASSPGGPTDTQYF
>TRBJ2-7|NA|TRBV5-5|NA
TGTGCCAGCAGCTTGGGAGGGGGGGAAAATTACGAGCAGTACTTC
CASSLGGGENYEQYF
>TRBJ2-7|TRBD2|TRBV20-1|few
TGCAGTGCTAGAGATCAGAGGACTAGCGGCTACGAGCAGTACTTC
CSARDQRTSGYEQYF
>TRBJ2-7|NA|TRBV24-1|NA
TGTGCCACCAGTCGGGCAGGCGACACCTACGAGCAGTACTTC
CATSRAGDTYEQYF
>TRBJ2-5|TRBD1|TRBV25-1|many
TGTGCCAGCAGTGGTGACAGGGAAGAGACCCAGTACTTC
CASSGDREETQYF
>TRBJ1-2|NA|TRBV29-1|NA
TGCAGCGTCAACCTCATCCGACAGGCTCCCTATGGCTACACCTTC
CSVNLIRQAPYGYTF
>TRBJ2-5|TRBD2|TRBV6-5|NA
TGTGCCAGCAGTTCTTCTCTGACTAGCGGGAGAGGAGGGGAGACCCAGTACTTC
CASSSSLTSGRGGETQYF
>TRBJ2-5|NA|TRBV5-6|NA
TGTGCCAGCAGCTCTAAATCGGGACACTACCAAGAGACCCAGTACTTC
CASSSKSGHYQETQYF
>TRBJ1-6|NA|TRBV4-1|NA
TGCGCCAGCAGCCAACGTGCAGGGGCCCGTAATTCACCCCTCCACTTT
CASSQRAGARNSPLHF
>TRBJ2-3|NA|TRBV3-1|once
TGTGCCAGCAGCCAAGATGGAGGGGGACCCCTGAGGGTATTAGGCACAGATACGCAGTATTTT
CASSQDGGGPLRVLGTDTQYF
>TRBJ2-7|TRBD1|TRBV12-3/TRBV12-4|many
TGTGCCAGCAGTTTAGGGGACAGGGTCTACGAGCAGTACTTC
CASSLGDRVYEQYF
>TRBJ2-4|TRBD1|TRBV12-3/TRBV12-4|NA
TGTGCCAGCAGTTGGGGACAGGGAGCCAAAAACATTCAGTACTTC
CASSWGQGAKNIQYF
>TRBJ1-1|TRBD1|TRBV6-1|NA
TGTGCCAGCAGCCCTATGGGACAGGGATTTGGGAACACTGAAGCTTTCTTT
CASSPMGQGFGNTEAFF
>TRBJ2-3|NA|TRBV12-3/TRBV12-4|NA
TGTGCCAGCACCCGCCGGGACTCGGCTGATACGCAGTATTTT
CASTRRDSADTQYF
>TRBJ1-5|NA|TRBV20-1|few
TGCAGTGCTCTCGGGACACCTAATCAGCCCCAGCATTTT
CSALGTPNQPQHF
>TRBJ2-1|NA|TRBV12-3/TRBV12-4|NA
TGTGCCAGCAGTGCCCGGGGCGACTCGGGGAATGAGCAGTTCTTC
CASSARGDSGNEQFF